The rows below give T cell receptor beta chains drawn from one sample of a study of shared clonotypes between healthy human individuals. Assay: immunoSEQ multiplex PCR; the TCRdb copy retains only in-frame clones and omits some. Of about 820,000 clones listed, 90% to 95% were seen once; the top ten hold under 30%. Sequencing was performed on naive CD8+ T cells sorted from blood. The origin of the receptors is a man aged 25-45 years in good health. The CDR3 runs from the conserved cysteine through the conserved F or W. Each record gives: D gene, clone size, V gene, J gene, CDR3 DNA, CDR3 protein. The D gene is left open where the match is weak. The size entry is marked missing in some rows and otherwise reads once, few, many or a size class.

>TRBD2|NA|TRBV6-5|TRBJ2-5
TGTGCCAGCAGTTCCCTAGCGGGAGAGACCCAGTACTTC
CASSSLAGETQYF
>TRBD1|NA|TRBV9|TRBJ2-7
TGTGCCAGCAGCGTAGCCGGGACAGGGGCGGACGAGCAGTACTTC
CASSVAGTGADEQYF
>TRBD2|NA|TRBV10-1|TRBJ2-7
TGCGCCAGCAGTGGAACTAGCGGAGGCTACGAGCAGTACTTC
CASSGTSGGYEQYF
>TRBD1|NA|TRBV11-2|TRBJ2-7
TGTGCCAGCAGCTTAAATACAGGGGGCTACGAGCAGTACTTC
CASSLNTGGYEQYF
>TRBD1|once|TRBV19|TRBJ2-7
TGTGCCAGTATCTTGGACAGGAGCTCCTACGAGCAGTACTTC
CASILDRSSYEQYF
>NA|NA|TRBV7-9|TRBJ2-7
TGTGCCAGCAGCTTAAAATCTCCAGGGAGTCTTTCCTACGAGCAGTACTTC
CASSLKSPGSLSYEQYF
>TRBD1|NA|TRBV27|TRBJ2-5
TGTGCCAGCGGCCAAGGGCCCGGGACAGGAGGGCTCGGGGAGACCCAGTACTTC
CASGQGPGTGGLGETQYF
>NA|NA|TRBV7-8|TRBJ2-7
TGTGCCAGCAGCTCAGAATTGGCCGTAGGCTACGAGCAGTACTTC
CASSSELAVGYEQYF
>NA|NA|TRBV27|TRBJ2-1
TGTGCCAGCAGTTTGGACAGTTCCCCTGAGCAGTTCTTC
CASSLDSSPEQFF
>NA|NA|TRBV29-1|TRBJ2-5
TGCAGCGTTGAAGATTGGGGGGAAGAGACCCAGTACTTC
CSVEDWGEETQYF
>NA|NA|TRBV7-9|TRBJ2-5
TGTGCCAGCAGCTCGACTAGTGCTCAAGAGACCCAGTACTTC
CASSSTSAQETQYF
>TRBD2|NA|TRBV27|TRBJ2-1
TGTGCCAGCAGGTTAGCGGGATCTAACAATGAGCAGTTCTTC
CASRLAGSNNEQFF
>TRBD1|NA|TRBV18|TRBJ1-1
TGTGCCAGCTCACCAACTGACAGGGGGCTTCCTGAAGCTTTCTTT
CASSPTDRGLPEAFF
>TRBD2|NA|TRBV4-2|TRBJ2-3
TGTGCCAGCAGCCAAGATTCTAGCGGGAGCACAGATACGCAGTATTTT
CASSQDSSGSTDTQYF
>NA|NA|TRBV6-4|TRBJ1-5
TGTGCCAGCAGTGACTCGCGGCAGGGAGATCGGCCCCAGCATTTT
CASSDSRQGDRPQHF
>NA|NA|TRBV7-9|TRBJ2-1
TGTGCCAGCAGCTTTCCCAGTCCGTACAATGAGCAGTTCTTC
CASSFPSPYNEQFF
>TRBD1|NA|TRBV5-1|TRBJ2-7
TGCGCCAGCAGCTCGGCAGGGGGCGTACACGAGCAGTACTTC
CASSSAGGVHEQYF
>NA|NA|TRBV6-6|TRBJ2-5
TGTGCCAGCAGTTACGAAGTCGGACTGGCTGTTGAGACCCAGTACTTC
CASSYEVGLAVETQYF
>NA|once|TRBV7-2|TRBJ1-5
TGTGCCAGCAGCTTAGCGCCACCTGGGGGTCAGCCCCAGCATTTT
CASSLAPPGGQPQHF
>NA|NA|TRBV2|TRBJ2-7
TGTGCCAGCAGGAACTATGACAGAATCTCCCACGAGCAGTACTTC
CASRNYDRISHEQYF
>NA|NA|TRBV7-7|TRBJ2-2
TGTGCCAGCAGCGCCGGCCAGCTAAACACCGGGGAGCTGTTTTTT
CASSAGQLNTGELFF
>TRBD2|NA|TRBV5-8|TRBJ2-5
TGTGCCAGCAGCGTAGGGACTAGCGGAGGAGAGACCCAGTACTTC
CASSVGTSGGETQYF
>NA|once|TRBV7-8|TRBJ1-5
TGTGCCAGCAGCTTAGATTACAGCAATCAGCCCCAGCATTTT
CASSLDYSNQPQHF
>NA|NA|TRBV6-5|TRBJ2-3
TGTGCCAGCAGCTCGGGATTCGGGGGCACAGATACGCAGTATTTT
CASSSGFGGTDTQYF
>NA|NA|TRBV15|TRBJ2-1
TGTGCCACCAGCAGACCCGAGTGGCAGGGCCGAAACAATGAGCAGTTCTTC
CATSRPEWQGRNNEQFF
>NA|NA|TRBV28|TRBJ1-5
TGTGCCAGCAGTTTCCATATAAGAGGGGATAATCAGCCCCAGCATTTT
CASSFHIRGDNQPQHF
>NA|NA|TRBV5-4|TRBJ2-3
TGTGCCAGCAGCTTGGGTAGGGCCACAGATACGCAGTATTTT
CASSLGRATDTQYF
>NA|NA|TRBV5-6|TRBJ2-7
TGTGCCAGCAGCTTGGTGGGTAGCGCGTACGAGCAGTACTTC
CASSLVGSAYEQYF
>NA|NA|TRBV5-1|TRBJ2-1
TGCGCCAGCAGCACGGACTCCTACAATGAGCAGTTCTTC
CASSTDSYNEQFF
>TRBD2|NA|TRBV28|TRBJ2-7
TGTGCCAGCAGACAACCGGGACTAGCGGGAAACTACGAGCAGTACTTC
CASRQPGLAGNYEQYF
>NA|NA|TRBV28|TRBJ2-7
TGTGCCAGCAGTTCCCAGGGACAAGACGAGCAGTACTTC
CASSSQGQDEQYF
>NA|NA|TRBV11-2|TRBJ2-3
TGTGCCAGCAGCTTTTTCCCAGCAGGTGAAGATACGCAGTATTTT
CASSFFPAGEDTQYF
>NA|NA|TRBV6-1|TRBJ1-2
TGTGCCAGCAGGGTCAGGGCAGGGGTCAATGGCTACACCTTC
CASRVRAGVNGYTF
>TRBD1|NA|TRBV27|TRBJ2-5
TGTGCCAGCAGTTTAAGAGACAGGGTGGGAGAGACCCAGTACTTC
CASSLRDRVGETQYF
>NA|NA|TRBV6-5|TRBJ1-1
TGTGCCAGCAGTTACTCCCCTGGCACTGAAGCTTTCTTT
CASSYSPGTEAFF
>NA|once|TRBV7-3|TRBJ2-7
TGTGCCAGCAGCTTACAGGACGGCGAGCTAAGGGAATACTACGAGCAGTACTTC
CASSLQDGELREYYEQYF
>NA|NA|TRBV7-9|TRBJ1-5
TGTGCCAGCAGCCAGGGGAGGGCAGACTTCCAGCATTTT
CASSQGRADFQHF
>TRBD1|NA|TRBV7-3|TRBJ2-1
TGTGCCAGCAGCTTGGACAGGGATTTGTTCTTC
CASSLDRDLFF
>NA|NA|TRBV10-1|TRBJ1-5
TGCGCCAGCAGTGAAAGCAGGGGTCAGCCCCAGCATTTT
CASSESRGQPQHF
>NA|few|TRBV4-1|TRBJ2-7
TGCGCCAGCAGCCAAGAAGTGCCTTTAGGCAGCCCCTACGAGCAGTACTTC
CASSQEVPLGSPYEQYF
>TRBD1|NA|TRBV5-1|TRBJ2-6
TGCGCCAGCAGCGGGACAGGGGCATCCAGCTCTGGGGCCAACGTCCTGACTTTC
CASSGTGASSSGANVLTF
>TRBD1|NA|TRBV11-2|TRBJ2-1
TGTGCCAGCAGCCGCCCGGACAGGCAGGGCAATGAGCAGTTCTTC
CASSRPDRQGNEQFF
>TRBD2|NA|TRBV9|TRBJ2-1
TGTGCCAGCAGCGTAGATGGCGGGAGTTCCAATGAGCAGTTCTTC
CASSVDGGSSNEQFF
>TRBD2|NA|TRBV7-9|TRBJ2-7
TGTGCCAGCAGTACTACCTATGGCGGGAGTTCTAACGAGCAGTACTTC
CASSTTYGGSSNEQYF
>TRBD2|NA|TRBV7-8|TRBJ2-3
TGTGCCAGCAGCTTAGAACTAGCGTCTAGCACAGATACGCAGTATTTT
CASSLELASSTDTQYF
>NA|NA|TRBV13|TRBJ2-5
TGTGCCAGCAGCTCAAGGGCTTACACCGGGGAGACCCAGTACTTC
CASSSRAYTGETQYF
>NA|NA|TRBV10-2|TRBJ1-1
TGCGCCAGCAGTGAACGTAGGGGCAGGGCTAGCACTGAAGCTTTCTTT
CASSERRGRASTEAFF
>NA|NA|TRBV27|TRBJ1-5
TGTGCCAGCTGTAGGGGGAGCAATCAGCCCCAGCATTTT
CASCRGSNQPQHF
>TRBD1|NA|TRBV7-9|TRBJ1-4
TGTGCCAGCAGCTTAGTCGACAGGGAAGGCGAAAAACTGTTTTTT
CASSLVDREGEKLFF
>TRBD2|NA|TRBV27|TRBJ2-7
TGTGCCAGCAGGGCGACTAGCGGGAGCTTCTCGGGTTCCTACGAGCAGTACTTC
CASRATSGSFSGSYEQYF